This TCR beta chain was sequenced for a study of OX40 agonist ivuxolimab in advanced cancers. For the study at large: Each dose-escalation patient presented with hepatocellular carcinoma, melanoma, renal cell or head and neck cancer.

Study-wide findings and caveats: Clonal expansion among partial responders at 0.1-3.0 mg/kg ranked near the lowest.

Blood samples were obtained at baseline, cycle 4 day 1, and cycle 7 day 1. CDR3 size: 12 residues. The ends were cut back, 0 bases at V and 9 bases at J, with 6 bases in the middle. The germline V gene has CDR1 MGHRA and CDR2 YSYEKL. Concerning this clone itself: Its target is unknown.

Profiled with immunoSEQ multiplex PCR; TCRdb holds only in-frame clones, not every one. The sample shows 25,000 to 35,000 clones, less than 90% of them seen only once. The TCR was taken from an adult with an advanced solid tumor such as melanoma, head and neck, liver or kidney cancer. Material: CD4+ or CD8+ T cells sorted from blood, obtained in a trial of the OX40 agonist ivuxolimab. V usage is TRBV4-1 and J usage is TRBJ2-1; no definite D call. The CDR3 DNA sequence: TGCGCCAGCAGCCAAGATATGGGTGAGCAGTTCTTC. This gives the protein CASSQDMGEQFF.